The 20 T cell receptor beta chains listed next were all sequenced from one sample in a study of cytomegalovirus exposure and HLA in healthy donors. Repertoires were generated with immunoSEQ multiplex PCR, while TCRdb's copy carries only in-frame clones and drops some. This table has roughly 260,000 clones, 90% appearing once. Sequencing input: PBMCs. The receptors were sampled from a woman aged 18-29 years in good health and CMV-seronegative.

The V and J genes are TRBV5-6 and TRBJ2-1; 9 positions agree with TRBD1. With 4 bases clipped from V and 5 bases from J, the junction kept 10 bases outside the gene matches. CDR1 SGHDT and CDR2 YYEEEE come from the germline V gene. This CDR3 is 16 amino acids long. CDR3 sequence: CASSATDRGLNNEQFF. In DNA, the CDR3 is TGTGCCAGCAGCGCCACGGACAGGGGCCTCAACAATGAGCAGTTCTTC.

The chain combines TRBV5-1 with TRBJ2-2; 7 nucleotides align to TRBD1. The V gene end was trimmed by 4 bases and the J gene end by 3 bases; junction bases not matched to a gene: 6. The CDR3 runs 15 residues. The germline gives CDR1 SGHRS, CDR2 YFSETQ. CDR3 DNA: TGCGCCAGCAGCCAGGGGGACATCGACACCGGGGAGCTGTTTTTT. Protein sequence: CASSQGDIDTGELFF.

The chain combines TRBV5-4 with TRBJ1-1, with D possibly being TRBD1 (5 bases). CDR1 SGHNT and CDR2 YYREEE come from the germline V gene (reference sequence). V was cut by 4 bases and J by 3 bases, with 16 bases left in between. The CDR3 totals 15 residues. The chain's CDR3 is CASSREQTDHTEAFF. In nucleotides, the CDR3 is TGTGCCAGCAGCCGAGAACAGACAGACCACACTGAAGCTTTCTTT.

As DNA, the CDR3 is TGTGCCAGCTTACCGGGACAGGGAGCGGATACGCAGTATTTT. This encodes CASLPGQGADTQYF. The chain links TRBV6-1 to TRBJ2-3, with 9 bases that match TRBD1. The CDR3 is 14 amino acids. Trimming took 8 bases from V and 6 from J; bases not matched to a gene: 9. Germline CDR1 reads MNHNS; CDR2 reads SASEGT.

J is TRBJ1-4 and V is TRBV7-9; D is uncertain. The CDR3 has 12 amino acids. The V and J ends lost 1 base and 8 bases respectively, with 5 bases between them. CDR1 and CDR2 from the germline V gene are SEHNR and FQNEAQ (reference sequence). The CDR3 bases are TGTGCCAGCAGCTTAGGGCGGGAAAAACTGTTTTTT. This encodes CASSLGREKLFF.

The J gene is TRBJ1-1, the V gene TRBV28; D ambiguous. V was clipped by 8 bases and J by 4 bases, with 8 bases between them. This CDR3 comprises 11 residues. Germline lookup yields CDR1 MDHEN and CDR2 SYDVKM. DNA for the CDR3: TGTGCCAGCGTCCGGAGCACTGAAGCTTTCTTT. This translates into CASVRSTEAFF.

CDR3 sequence (DNA): TGCAGCGATGGACAGGGGCTGGGCTACACCTTC. This translates into CSDGQGLGYTF. The chain joins TRBV29-1 to TRBJ1-2; 9 positions agree with TRBD1. V shed 7 bases and J 8 bases; nucleotides not matched to a gene: 5. There are 11 residues in the CDR3. Looked up from germline, CDR1 is SQVTM and CDR2 is ANQGSEA.

This chain connects TRBV7-3 to TRBJ1-1; D call uncertain. Deletions cut 5 bases from V and 6 bases from J, with 13 bases between. The CDR3 extends over 13 amino acids. Germline loops: CDR1 SGHTA, CDR2 FQGTGA. The CDR3 sequence: CASSEEYFAEAFF. The CDR3 DNA is TGTGCCAGCAGCGAGGAATACTTCGCTGAAGCTTTCTTT.

V gene TRBV9 combines with J gene TRBJ2-3; 7 positions match TRBD2. The CDR3 sequence is 16 residues long. Germline-derived CDR1 and CDR2 are SGDLS and YYNGEE. After removal of 2 bases from V and 1 base from J, the junction contained 7 bases not matched to a gene. CDR3: CASSVISGERTDTQYF. CDR3 bases: TGTGCCAGCAGCGTGATAAGCGGGGAACGCACAGATACGCAGTATTTT.

This sequence joins TRBV20-1 and TRBJ1-1; D is unclear. This CDR3 contains 11 residues. In germline, CDR1 is DFQATT, CDR2 SNEGSKA (reference sequence). The CDR3 DNA sequence: TGCAGGCCGCGGGTCCCGGAGGAAGCTTTCTTT. This gives the protein CRPRVPEEAFF.

CDR3 sequence reads: CASSPNQENTEAFF. In nucleotides, the CDR3 is TGTGCCAGCAGTCCAAATCAGGAGAACACTGAAGCTTTCTTT. The chain uses TRBV27 and TRBJ1-1, with unresolved D. V was trimmed by 5 bases and J by 1 base, leaving 11 bases between them. Germline assignment: CDR1 MNHEY and CDR2 SMNVEV (reference sequence). The CDR3 has 14 amino acids.

This clone came up once. The rearrangement joins TRBV9 to TRBJ2-3, with TRBD2 matching 8 bases. The CDR3 covers 19 residues. CDR1 and CDR2 (germline): SGDLS, YYNGEE. Losses at the gene ends were 0 bases for V and 0 bases for J; bases not matched to a gene: 12. Here the CDR3 DNA reads TGTGCCAGCAGCGTAGGCGGGGGGAGGACCATCTCTAGCACAGATACGCAGTATTTT. This encodes CASSVGGGRTISSTDTQYF.

The rearrangement uses TRBV2 and TRBJ1-5; 7 bases are a match to TRBD1. This CDR3 is 14 amino acids long. With 6 bases clipped from V and 3 bases from J, the junction kept 5 bases outside the gene matches. Germline CDR1 reads SNHLY; CDR2 reads FYNNEI. Here the CDR3 DNA reads TGTGCCAGCAGCGGAACAGGGGCCAATCAGCCCCAGCATTTT. Translation gives CASSGTGANQPQHF.

V is TRBV28 and J is TRBJ1-5; the match to TRBD1 covers 12 bases. The CDR3 is made up of 16 amino acids. Germline CDR1 and CDR2: MDHEN and SYDVKM. Trimming at V came to 6 bases and at J to 5 bases, leaving 8 bases not matched to a gene. CDR3 amino acids: CASSRRDRGRDQPQHF. CDR3 nucleotide sequence: TGTGCCAGCAGCAGGCGGGACAGGGGGCGCGATCAGCCCCAGCATTTT.

This clone has a single count. The chain recombines TRBV14 with TRBJ1-2; D is unresolved. V lost 4 bases to trimming and J lost 4 bases, with 10 bases between them. CDR1 and CDR2 (germline): SGHDN, FVKESK. This CDR3 has 13 residues. The CDR3 coding sequence is TGTGCCAGCAGCCCGAGAGGGAGCTATGGCTACACCTTC. It translates to CASSPRGSYGYTF.

The chain links TRBV6-1 to TRBJ2-3, with 10 bases identical to TRBD2. This CDR3 contains 19 residues. V gave up 4 bases and J gave up 8 bases; unmatched junction bases: 21. Germline loops: CDR1 MNHNS, CDR2 SASEGT. CDR3 amino acids: CASSAEPGGSGGRMGTQYF. The CDR3 DNA reads as TGTGCCAGCAGTGCCGAACCTGGGGGTAGCGGGGGGCGAATGGGTACGCAGTATTTT.

On this clone: The junction departs from the called germline gene at one end, perhaps through a read error. DNA for the CDR3: TGTGCTAGCAGCAAGGGACTAGCGGGCGTAGCTAGCAAGACAGATACGCAGTATTTT. This gives the protein CASSKGLAGVASKTDTQYF. The rearrangement joins TRBV7-7 to TRBJ2-3, with 12 nucleotides matching TRBD2. The germline CDR1 and CDR2 sequences are SSHAT and FNYEAQ (reference sequence). The CDR3 covers 19 residues.

This chain connects TRBV28 to TRBJ2-7; 12 bases are a match to TRBD2. The length of the CDR3 is 16 residues. Germline V gene sequence: CDR1 MDHEN, CDR2 SYDVKM. V was pared by 5 bases and J by 2 bases, with 7 bases of the junction left unmatched. The CDR3 is CASSTPRLAGAYEQYF. DNA of the CDR3: TGTGCCAGCAGTACCCCCAGACTAGCGGGAGCCTACGAGCAGTACTTC.

V and J are TRBV4-1 and TRBJ1-6; 8 nucleotides line up with TRBD1. With V trimmed by 2 bases and J by 1 base, 7 bases remained unmatched. The CDR3 runs to 18 residues. Germline-derived CDR1 and CDR2 are MGHRA and YSYEKL. The chain's CDR3 is CASSQQAGGISYNSPLHF. The DNA for the CDR3 is TGCGCCAGCAGCCAACAGGCAGGGGGCATATCCTATAATTCACCCCTCCACTTT.

This rearrangement joins TRBV28 to TRBJ2-7; 9 bases fit TRBD2. After removal of 6 bases from V and 4 bases from J, the junction contained 10 bases not matched to a gene. From germline, CDR1 is MDHEN and CDR2 SYDVKM. This CDR3 spans 15 amino acids. The DNA for the CDR3 is TGTGCCAGCAGCAGCGTGGCGGGGGGGCTTTACGAGCAGTACGTC. Translation: CASSSVAGGLYEQYV.